The rows below give T cell receptor beta chains drawn from one sample of a study of T cell responses to AZD1222 COVID-19 vaccine. The data were produced by immunoSEQ multiplex PCR, yet TCRdb's version contains in-frame clones alone and is incomplete. The data hold 150,000 to 200,000 clones, with under 95% observed a single time. The material was peripheral blood, obtained 28 days after the second AZD1222 dose. All receptors come from an adult who received the AZD1222 COVID-19 vaccine. The CDR3 runs from the conserved cysteine through the conserved F or W. A D gene is named only where the DNA matches it firmly. The size field is filled for only some rows; it gives once, few, many or a size class.

>TRBJ1-4|TRBV5-5|NA|NA
CASSFRWGINEKLFF
TGTGCCAGCAGCTTCCGCTGGGGGATTAATGAAAAACTGTTTTTT
>TRBJ2-3|TRBV4-1|TRBD2|NA
CASSLSGLNTDTQYF
TGCGCCAGCAGCCTTAGCGGGCTTAACACAGATACGCAGTATTTT
>TRBJ2-7|TRBV28|TRBD1|NA
CASSLPPGQGAHEQYF
TGTGCCAGCAGTTTACCCCCCGGACAGGGGGCCCACGAGCAGTACTTC
>TRBJ2-6|TRBV19|NA|NA
CASSPTGLGANVLTF
TGTGCCAGTAGTCCGACGGGACTTGGGGCCAACGTCCTGACTTTC
>TRBJ2-5|TRBV4-2|TRBD1|once
CASSQDTGVETQYF
TGTGCCAGCAGCCAAGATACAGGGGTGGAGACCCAGTACTTC
>TRBJ1-2|TRBV13|NA|NA
CASSLKGTGYGYTF
TGTGCCAGCAGCCTCAAGGGAACCGGCTATGGCTACACCTTC
>TRBJ1-5|TRBV18|TRBD1|NA
CASSLFRTGEGSNQPQHF
TGTGCCAGCTCACTTTTCCGGACAGGAGAGGGAAGCAATCAGCCCCAGCATTTT
>TRBJ1-5|TRBV20-1|NA|NA
CSASTSGDSNQPQHF
TGCAGTGCTAGTACCTCCGGGGATAGCAATCAGCCCCAGCATTTT
>TRBJ2-3|TRBV29-1|NA|once
CSVGGPTDTQYF
TGCAGCGTTGGGGGACCCACAGATACGCAGTATTTT
>TRBJ1-4|TRBV5-1|TRBD1|NA
CASSLAPGQASTNEKLFF
TGCGCCAGCAGCTTGGCCCCGGGACAGGCTTCAACTAATGAAAAACTGTTTTTT
>TRBJ1-1|TRBV6-6|NA|NA
CASSYRVEGNTEAFF
TGTGCCAGCAGTTACCGGGTTGAGGGGAACACTGAAGCTTTCTTT
>TRBJ1-6|TRBV6-2/TRBV6-3|NA|NA
CASSPEGNSPLHF
TGTGCCAGCAGTCCAGAGGGAAATTCACCCCTCCACTTT
>TRBJ1-2|TRBV5-1|NA|NA
CASSPPGTRVRDGYTF
TGCGCCAGCAGCCCTCCGGGAACACGGGTGCGGGATGGCTACACCTTC
>TRBJ1-1|TRBV4-2|TRBD1|NA
CASSPETGRSGSTEAFF
TGTGCCAGCAGCCCCGAGACAGGGCGAAGTGGGAGTACTGAAGCTTTCTTT
>TRBJ2-1|TRBV9|TRBD2|NA
CASSVGSGLASNEQFF
TGTGCCAGCAGCGTAGGCTCGGGACTAGCGTCCAATGAGCAGTTCTTC
>TRBJ2-3|TRBV18|TRBD1|NA
CASSPLSTGGVTDTQYF
TGTGCCAGCTCACCCCTCTCCACAGGGGGCGTCACAGATACGCAGTATTTT
>TRBJ1-2|TRBV9|TRBD1|NA
CASSRIVRGLDYGYTF
TGTGCCAGCAGCAGAATCGTCAGGGGGCTGGACTATGGCTACACCTTC
>TRBJ1-1|TRBV5-1|TRBD1|NA
CASSVTGGTPEAFF
TGCGCCAGCAGCGTTACAGGGGGGACCCCTGAAGCTTTCTTT
>TRBJ2-3|TRBV6-4|TRBD2|few
CASSALSGTGADTQYF
TGTGCCAGCAGCGCACTTAGCGGGACTGGCGCAGATACGCAGTATTTT
>TRBJ2-3|TRBV7-2|NA|once
CASSLGSRPWDTQYF
TGTGCCAGCAGCTTAGGGTCCCGCCCTTGGGATACGCAGTATTTT
>TRBJ2-1|TRBV9|TRBD2|NA
CASSVRGGTSGRDYNEQFF
TGTGCCAGCAGCGTTAGAGGCGGGACTAGCGGGAGAGATTACAATGAGCAGTTCTTC
>TRBJ2-2|TRBV6-4|NA|NA
CASSDRNTGELFF
TGTGCCAGCAGTGACAGGAACACCGGGGAGCTGTTTTTT
>TRBJ1-2|TRBV3-1/TRBV3-2|NA|NA
CASSQETRALNYGYTF
TGTGCCAGCAGCCAAGAAACCCGGGCCCTTAACTATGGCTACACCTTC
>TRBJ1-1|TRBV27|NA|once
CASSRGTEGRAFF
TGTGCCAGCAGCCGAGGGACGGAAGGAAGAGCTTTCTTT